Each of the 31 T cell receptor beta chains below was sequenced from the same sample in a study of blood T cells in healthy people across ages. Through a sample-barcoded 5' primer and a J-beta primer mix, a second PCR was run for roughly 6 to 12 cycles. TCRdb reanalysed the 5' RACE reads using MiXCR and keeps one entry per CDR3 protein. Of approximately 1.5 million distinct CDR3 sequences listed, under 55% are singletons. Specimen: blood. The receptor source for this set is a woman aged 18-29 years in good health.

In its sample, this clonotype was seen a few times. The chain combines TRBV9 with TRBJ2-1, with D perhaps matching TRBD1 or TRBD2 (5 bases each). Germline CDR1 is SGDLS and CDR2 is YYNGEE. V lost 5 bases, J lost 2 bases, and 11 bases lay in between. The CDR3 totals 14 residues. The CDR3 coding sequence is TGTGCCAGCAGTGGGGGAGCTACCTACAATGAGCAGTTCTTC. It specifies CASSGGATYNEQFF.

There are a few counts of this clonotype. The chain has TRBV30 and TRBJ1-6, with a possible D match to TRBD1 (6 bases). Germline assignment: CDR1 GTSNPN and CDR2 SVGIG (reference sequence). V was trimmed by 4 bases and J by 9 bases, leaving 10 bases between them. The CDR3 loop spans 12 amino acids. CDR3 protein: CAWTGDFSPLHF. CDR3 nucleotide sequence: TGTGCCTGGACAGGGGACTTTTCACCCCTCCACTTT.

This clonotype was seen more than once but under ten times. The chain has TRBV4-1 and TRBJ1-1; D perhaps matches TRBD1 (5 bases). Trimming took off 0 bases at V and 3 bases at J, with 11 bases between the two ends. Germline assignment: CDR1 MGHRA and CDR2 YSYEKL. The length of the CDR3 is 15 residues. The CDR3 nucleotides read TGCGCCAGCAGCCAAGAGGCAAGGGGCTACACTGAAGCTTTCTTT. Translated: CASSQEARGYTEAFF.

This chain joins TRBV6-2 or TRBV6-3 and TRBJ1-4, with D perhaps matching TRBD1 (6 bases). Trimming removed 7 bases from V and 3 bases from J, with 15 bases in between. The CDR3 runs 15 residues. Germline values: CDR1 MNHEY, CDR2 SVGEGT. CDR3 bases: TGTGCCAGCACTGAGATGGGACAACCTAATGAAAAACTGTTTTTT. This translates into CASTEMGQPNEKLFF.

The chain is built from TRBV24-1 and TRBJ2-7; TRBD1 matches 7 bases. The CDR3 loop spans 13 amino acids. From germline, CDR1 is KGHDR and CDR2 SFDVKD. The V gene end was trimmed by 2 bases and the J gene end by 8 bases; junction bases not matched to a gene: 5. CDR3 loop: CATSDSIQGKQYF. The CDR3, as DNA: TGTGCCACCAGTGATTCGATACAGGGGAAGCAGTACTTC.

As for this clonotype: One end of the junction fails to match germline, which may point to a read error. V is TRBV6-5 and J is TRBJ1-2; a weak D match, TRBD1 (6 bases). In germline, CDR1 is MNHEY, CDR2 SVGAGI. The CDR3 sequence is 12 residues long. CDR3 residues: CVSRPTGFGYTF. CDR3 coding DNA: TGTGTCAGCAGACCCACAGGGTTTGGCTACACCTTC.

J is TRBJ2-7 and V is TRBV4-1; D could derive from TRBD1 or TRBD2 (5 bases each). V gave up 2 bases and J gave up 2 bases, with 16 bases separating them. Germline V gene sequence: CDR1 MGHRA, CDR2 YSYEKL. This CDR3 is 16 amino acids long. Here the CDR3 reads CASSQTRWDRPYEQYF. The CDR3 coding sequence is TGCGCCAGCAGCCAAACCCGGTGGGACCGCCCCTACGAGCAGTACTTC.

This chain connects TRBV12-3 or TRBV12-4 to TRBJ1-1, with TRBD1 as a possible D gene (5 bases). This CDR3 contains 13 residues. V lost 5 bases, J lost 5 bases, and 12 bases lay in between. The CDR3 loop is CASSPGTWTEAFF. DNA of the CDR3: TGTGCCAGCAGTCCCGGGACGTGGACTGAAGCTTTCTTT.

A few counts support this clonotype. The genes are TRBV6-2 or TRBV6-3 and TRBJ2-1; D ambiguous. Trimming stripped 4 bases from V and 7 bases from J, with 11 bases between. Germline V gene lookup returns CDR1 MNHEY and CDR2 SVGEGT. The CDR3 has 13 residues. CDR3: CASSFIIENEQFF. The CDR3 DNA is TGTGCCAGCAGTTTCATCATCGAGAATGAGCAGTTCTTC.

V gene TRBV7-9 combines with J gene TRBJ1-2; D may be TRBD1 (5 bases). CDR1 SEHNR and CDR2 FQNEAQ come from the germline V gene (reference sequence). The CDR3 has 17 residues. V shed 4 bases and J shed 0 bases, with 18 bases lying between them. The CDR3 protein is CASSSSRAGSSNYGYTF. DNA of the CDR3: TGTGCCAGCAGCTCAAGCAGGGCGGGATCCTCTAACTATGGCTACACCTTC.

The chain's CDR3 is CASSEEVLGLYNEQFF. CDR3 DNA: TGTGCCAGCAGTGAAGAGGTCCTAGGCCTCTACAATGAGCAGTTCTTC. The chain links TRBV6-1 to TRBJ2-1; no clear D gene. The length of the CDR3 is 16 residues. The germline gives CDR1 MNHNS, CDR2 SASEGT. V shed 1 base and J shed 3 bases, with 13 bases lying between them.

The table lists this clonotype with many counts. The CDR3 bases are TGCAGCGTTGAGTTACGATCTACGCAGTATTTT. Translated: CSVELRSTQYF. V usage is TRBV29-1 and J usage is TRBJ2-3; D is ambiguous. The CDR3 runs to 11 residues. Trimming removed 3 bases from V and 8 bases from J, with 9 bases in between. The V gene's germline CDR1 is SQVTM and CDR2 ANQGSEA.

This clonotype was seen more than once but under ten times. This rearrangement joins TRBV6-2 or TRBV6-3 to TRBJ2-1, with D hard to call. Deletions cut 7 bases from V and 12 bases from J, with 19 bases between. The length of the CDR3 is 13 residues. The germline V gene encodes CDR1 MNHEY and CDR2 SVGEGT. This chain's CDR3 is CASNPAEPGGQFF. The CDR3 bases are TGTGCCAGCAACCCCGCGGAACCGGGCGGGCAGTTCTTC.

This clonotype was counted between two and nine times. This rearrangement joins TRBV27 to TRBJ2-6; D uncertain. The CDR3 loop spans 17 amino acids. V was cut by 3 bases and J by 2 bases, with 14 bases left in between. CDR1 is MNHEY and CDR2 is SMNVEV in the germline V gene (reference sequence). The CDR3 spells CASSFNPLETGANVLTF. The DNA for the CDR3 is TGTGCCAGCAGTTTTAACCCCCTGGAGACTGGGGCCAACGTCCTGACTTTC.

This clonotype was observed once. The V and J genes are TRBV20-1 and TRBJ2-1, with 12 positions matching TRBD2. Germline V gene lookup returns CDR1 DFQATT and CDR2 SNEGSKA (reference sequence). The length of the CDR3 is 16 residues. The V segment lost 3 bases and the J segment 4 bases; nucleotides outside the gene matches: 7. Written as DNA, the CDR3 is TGCAGTGCTAGCCCCACTAGCGGGGGGAAATACAATGAGCAGTTCTTC. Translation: CSASPTSGGKYNEQFF.

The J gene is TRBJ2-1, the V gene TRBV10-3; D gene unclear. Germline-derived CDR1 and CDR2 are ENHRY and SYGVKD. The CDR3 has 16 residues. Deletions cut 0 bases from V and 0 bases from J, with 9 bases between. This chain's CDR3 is CAISESGFSSYNEQFF. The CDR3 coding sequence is TGTGCCATCAGTGAGTCAGGGTTTAGCTCCTACAATGAGCAGTTCTTC.

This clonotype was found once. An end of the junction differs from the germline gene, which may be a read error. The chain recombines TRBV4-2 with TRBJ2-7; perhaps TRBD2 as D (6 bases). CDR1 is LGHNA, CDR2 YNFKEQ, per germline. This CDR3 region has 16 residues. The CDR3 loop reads CTSSQTTGGTRYEQYF. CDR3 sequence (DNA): TGTACCAGCAGCCAAACTACGGGCGGGACTCGCTACGAGCAGTACTTC.

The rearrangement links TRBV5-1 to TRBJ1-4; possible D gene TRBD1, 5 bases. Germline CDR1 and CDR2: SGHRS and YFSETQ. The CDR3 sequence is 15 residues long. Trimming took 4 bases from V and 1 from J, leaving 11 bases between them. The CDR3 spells CASSPGRGTNEKLFF. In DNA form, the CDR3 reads TGCGCCAGCAGCCCAGGGAGGGGAACTAATGAAAAACTGTTTTTT. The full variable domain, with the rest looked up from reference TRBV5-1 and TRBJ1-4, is KAGVTQTPRYLIKTRGQQVTLSCSPISGHRSVSWYQQTPGQGLQFLFEYFSETQRNKGNFPGRFSGRQFSNSRSEMNVSTLELGDSALYLCASSPGRGTNEKLFFGSGTQLSVL.

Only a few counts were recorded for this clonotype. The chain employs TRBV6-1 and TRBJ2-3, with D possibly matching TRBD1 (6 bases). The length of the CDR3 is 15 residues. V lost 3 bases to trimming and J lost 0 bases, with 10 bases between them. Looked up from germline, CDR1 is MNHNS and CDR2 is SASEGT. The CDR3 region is CASSDGQISTDTQYF. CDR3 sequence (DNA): TGTGCCAGCAGTGACGGACAGATTAGCACAGATACGCAGTATTTT.

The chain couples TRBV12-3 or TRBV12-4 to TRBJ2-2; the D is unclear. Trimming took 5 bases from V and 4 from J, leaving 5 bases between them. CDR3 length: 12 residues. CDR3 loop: CASSPFTGELFF. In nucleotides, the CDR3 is TGTGCCAGCAGTCCTTTCACCGGGGAGCTGTTTTTT.

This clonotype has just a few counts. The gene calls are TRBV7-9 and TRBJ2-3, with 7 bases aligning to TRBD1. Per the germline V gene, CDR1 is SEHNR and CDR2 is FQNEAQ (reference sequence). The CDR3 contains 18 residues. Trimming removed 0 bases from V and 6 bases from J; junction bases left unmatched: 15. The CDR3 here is CASSLAILRTGGFDTQYF. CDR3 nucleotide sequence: TGTGCCAGCAGCTTAGCGATTTTAAGGACAGGCGGTTTCGATACGCAGTATTTT.

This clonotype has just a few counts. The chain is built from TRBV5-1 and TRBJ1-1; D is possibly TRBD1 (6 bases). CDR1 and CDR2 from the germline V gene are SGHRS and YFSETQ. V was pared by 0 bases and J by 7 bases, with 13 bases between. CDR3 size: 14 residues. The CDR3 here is CASSLGQVTDEAFF. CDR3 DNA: TGCGCCAGCAGCTTGGGACAGGTTACTGATGAAGCTTTCTTT.

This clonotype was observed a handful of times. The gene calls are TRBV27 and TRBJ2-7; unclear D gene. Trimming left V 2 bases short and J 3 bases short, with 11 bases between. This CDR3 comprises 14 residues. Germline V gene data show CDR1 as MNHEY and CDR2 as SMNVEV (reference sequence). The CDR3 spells CASSLGNQRYEQYF. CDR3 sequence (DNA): TGTGCCAGCAGTTTAGGGAATCAACGCTACGAGCAGTACTTC.

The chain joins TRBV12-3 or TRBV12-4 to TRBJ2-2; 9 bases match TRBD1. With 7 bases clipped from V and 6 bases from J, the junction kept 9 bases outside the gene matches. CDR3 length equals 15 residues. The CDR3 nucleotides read TGTGCCAGCACCCTTACAGGGGGCATTGCCGGGGAGCTGTTTTTT. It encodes CASTLTGGIAGELFF.

This CDR3 is CASSVDGGSYEQYF. CDR3 nucleotides: TGTGCCAGCAGCGTAGATGGGGGGAGCTACGAGCAGTACTTC. The chain combines TRBV9 with TRBJ2-7; possibly TRBD2 for D (6 bases). This CDR3 contains 14 residues. V was pared by 0 bases and J by 3 bases, with 10 bases between. In germline, CDR1 is SGDLS, CDR2 YYNGEE. Filled out from reference TRBV9 and TRBJ2-7, the complete variable domain reads DSGVTQTPKHLITATGQRVTLRCSPRSGDLSVYWYQQSLDQGLQFLIQYYNGEERAKGNILERFSAQQFPDLHSELNLSSLELGDSALYFCASSVDGGSYEQYFGPGTRLTVT.

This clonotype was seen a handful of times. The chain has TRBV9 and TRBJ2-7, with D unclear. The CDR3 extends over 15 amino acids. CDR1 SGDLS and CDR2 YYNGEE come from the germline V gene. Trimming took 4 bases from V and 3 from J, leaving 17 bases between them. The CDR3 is CASSPDPLNGYEQYF. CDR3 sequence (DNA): TGTGCCAGCAGCCCTGACCCCTTAAATGGCTACGAGCAGTACTTC.

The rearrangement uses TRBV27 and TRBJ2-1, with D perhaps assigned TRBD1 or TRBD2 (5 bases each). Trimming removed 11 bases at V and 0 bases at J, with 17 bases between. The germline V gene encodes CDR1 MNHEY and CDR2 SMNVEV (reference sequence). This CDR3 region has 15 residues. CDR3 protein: CAVGVWGSSYNEQFF. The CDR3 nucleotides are TGTGCCGTCGGGGTGTGGGGGAGCTCCTACAATGAGCAGTTCTTC.

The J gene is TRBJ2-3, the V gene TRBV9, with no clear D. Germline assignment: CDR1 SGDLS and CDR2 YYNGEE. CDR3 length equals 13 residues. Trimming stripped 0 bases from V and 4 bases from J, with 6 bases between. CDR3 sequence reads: CASSVDGADTQYF. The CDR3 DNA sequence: TGTGCCAGCAGCGTAGACGGAGCAGATACGCAGTATTTT.

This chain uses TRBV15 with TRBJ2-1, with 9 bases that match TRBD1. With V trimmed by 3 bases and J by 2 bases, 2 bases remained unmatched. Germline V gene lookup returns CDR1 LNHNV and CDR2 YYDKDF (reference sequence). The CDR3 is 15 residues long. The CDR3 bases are TGTGCCACCAGCAGGGACAGGGGTACCTACAATGAGCAGTTCTTC. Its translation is CATSRDRGTYNEQFF.

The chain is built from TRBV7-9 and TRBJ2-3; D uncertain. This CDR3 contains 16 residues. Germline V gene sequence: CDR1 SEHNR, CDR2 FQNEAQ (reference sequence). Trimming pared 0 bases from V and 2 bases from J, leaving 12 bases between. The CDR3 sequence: CASSLAVSHDTDTQYF. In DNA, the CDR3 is TGTGCCAGCAGCTTAGCGGTCAGTCACGACACAGATACGCAGTATTTT.

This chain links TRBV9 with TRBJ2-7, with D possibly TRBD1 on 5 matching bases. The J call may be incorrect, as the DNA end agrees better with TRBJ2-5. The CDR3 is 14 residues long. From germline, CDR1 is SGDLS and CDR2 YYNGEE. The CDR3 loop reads CASSGRQIQETQYF. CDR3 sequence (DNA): TGTGCCAGCAGCGGCCGACAGATTCAAGAGACCCAGTACTTC.